The present T cell receptor beta chain was sequenced within a study of blood T cell repertoires in COVID-19. The wider study: From the United States, Italy and Spain came samples of acute and convalescent COVID-19. Sources were T cells, B-cell-depleted T cells, or PBMCs; the material itself was cDNA or gDNA.

Original analysis: Scientists estimated how many nucleated cells there were by amplifying reference gene primers. Here immunoSEQ multiplex PCR was the method, and the copy in TCRdb shows in-frame clones only, minus some. The V and J calls and clone size come from that table; D and trimming were worked out from the DNA. The repertoire includes 9,500 to 15,000 clones, approximately 85% of them detected once, and 3% to 4.5% sits in the top ten. Sequenced sample: peripheral blood. The sequence was obtained from a woman between 55 and 75 years old with acute or convalescent COVID-19.

This CDR3 reads CASSFGGTQHF. The DNA for the CDR3 is TGTGCCAGCAGTTTCGGCGGAACCCAGCATTTT. The chain couples TRBV27 to TRBJ1-5; no firm D call. The germline gives CDR1 MNHEY, CDR2 SMNVEV (reference sequence). The CDR3 extends over 11 amino acids. V was shortened by 3 bases and J by 11 bases, with 8 bases between the two germline ends.